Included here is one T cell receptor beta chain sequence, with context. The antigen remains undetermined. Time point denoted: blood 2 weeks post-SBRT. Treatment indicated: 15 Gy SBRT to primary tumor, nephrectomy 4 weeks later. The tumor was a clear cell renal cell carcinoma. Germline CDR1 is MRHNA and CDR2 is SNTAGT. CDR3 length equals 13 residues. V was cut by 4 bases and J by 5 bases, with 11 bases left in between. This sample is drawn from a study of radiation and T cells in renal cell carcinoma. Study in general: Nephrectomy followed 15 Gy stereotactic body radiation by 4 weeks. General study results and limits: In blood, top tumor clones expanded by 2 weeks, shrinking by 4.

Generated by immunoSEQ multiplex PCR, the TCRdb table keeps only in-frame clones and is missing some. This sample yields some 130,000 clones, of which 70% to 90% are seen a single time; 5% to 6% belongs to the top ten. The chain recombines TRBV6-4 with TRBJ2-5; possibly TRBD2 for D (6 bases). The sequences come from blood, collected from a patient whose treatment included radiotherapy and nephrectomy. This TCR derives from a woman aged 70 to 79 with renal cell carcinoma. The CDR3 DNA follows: TGTGCCAGCAGTGTCAGCCGGGGGGAGACCCAGTACTTC. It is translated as CASSVSRGETQYF.